This TCR beta chain was identified in a study of cytomegalovirus exposure and HLA in healthy donors. As regards this clone: Its cognate antigen is unknown.

This CDR3 contains 15 residues. Germline V gene sequence: CDR1 LNHDA, CDR2 SQIVND (reference sequence). Trimming at V came to 5 bases and at J to 3 bases, leaving 10 bases not matched to a gene. The study's findings and limits: On later analysis, the bulk of CMV-associated TCR beta chains appeared to be HLA-restricted.

PCR primers comprised 60 Vbeta and 13 Jbeta primers. The protocol was immunoSEQ multiplex PCR, while the TCRdb copy is restricted to in-frame clones and leaves out a portion. This sample carries approximately 160,000 clones, 70% to 80% of them seen once, and the ten largest clones take 1%. The receptor was isolated from a woman in her forties in good health and CMV-seronegative. Sequencing was carried out using PBMCs. V and J are TRBV19 and TRBJ2-7, with TRBD1 matching over 7 bases. CDR3 sequence (DNA): TGTGCCAGTAGTCCTCAGACAGGGAATCTCTACGAGCAGTACTTC. Amino acid sequence: CASSPQTGNLYEQYF. Based on the CDR3 plus reference TRBV19 and TRBJ2-7, the full variable domain is DGGITQSPKYLFRKEGQNVTLSCEQNLNHDAMYWYRQDPGQGLRLIYYSQIVNDFQKGDIAEGYSVSREKKESFPLTVTSAQKNPTAFYLCASSPQTGNLYEQYFGPGTRLTVT.